The entry that follows covers one T cell receptor (beta chain) sequence. Its antigen is still unknown. Second-dose recipients at about 4 or about 12 weeks were treated as one pooled group. Profiling relied on immunoSEQ multiplex PCR, and the TCRdb table lists in-frame clones only, not all of them. The table lists about 110,000 clones, about 90% of them singletons. CDR3 length: 13 amino acids. V trimming: 4 bases; J trimming: 8 bases; junction bases outside the gene matches: 7. Germline values: CDR1 SGHTS, CDR2 YDEGEE. The data were taken from a study of T cell responses to AZD1222 COVID-19 vaccine. Overall study findings and caveats: The donor group comprised mostly white British people and more females; the analysis possibly underestimated clonal diversity. Just a handful of AZD1222 recipients tested seropositive at baseline. Regions 160-218 and 743-854 dominated among vaccine-associated CD4 TCRs spanning spike.

Here the sequenced sample was peripheral blood, taken 28 days after the second AZD1222 dose. This clonotype was sampled from an adult who received the AZD1222 COVID-19 vaccine. The V gene is TRBV5-8, the J gene TRBJ1-2, with 8 bases fitting TRBD1. CDR3 DNA: TGTGCCAGCAGCCTCCCGACAGGGGAAGGCTACACCTTC. This translates into CASSLPTGEGYTF.